This T cell receptor (beta chain) was obtained from a study of immune evolution from preneoplasia to lung adenocarcinoma. Study results and caveats: Later-stage lesions seemingly showed higher T cell density and diversity than normal lung. From normal lung to invasive adenocarcinoma, top clone frequencies appeared to decrease. T cell clonality was higher in KRAS-mutant than EGFR-mutant or wild-type nodules.

The CDR3 is made up of 11 amino acids. V was cut by 8 bases and J by 6 bases, with 13 bases left in between. Germline CDR1 SQVTM, CDR2 ANQGSEA. Clones were read by immunoSEQ multiplex PCR, and TCRdb kept only the in-frame ones, dropping some. The table shows some 4,500 clones, with about 90% occurring only once. After pathologic assessment, macro-dissection selected premalignant or tumor cells for extraction. Turning to this clone: The antigen is undetermined.

The chain joins TRBV29-1 to TRBJ1-2, with a tentative D call TRBD1 (5 bases). This receptor was identified in a person between 45 and 65 years old with lung adenocarcinoma. The sample comprised FFPE invasive lung adenocarcinoma tissue. The CDR3 protein is CSCRQGDGYTF. In nucleotides, the CDR3 is TGCAGCTGCCGGCAGGGAGATGGCTACACCTTC.